These T cell receptor beta chains were read from a single sample in a study of blood T cell repertoires in COVID-19. TCRdb's copy holds only in-frame clones and misses some; the assay was immunoSEQ multiplex PCR. The sample has 35,000 or so clones, approximately 90% seen once. The sample taken for sequencing was peripheral blood. The receptors stem from a man aged 55 to 69 with active or convalescent COVID-19. CDR3s include the opening cysteine and the closing phenylalanine or tryptophan. D genes are given only for firm matches. The size field is filled for only some rows; it gives once, few, many or a size class.

v_call	clone_size	d_call	j_call	cdr3_aa	cdr3_nt
TRBV28	.	TRBD2	TRBJ2-7	CASSLYSGSLEQYF	TGTGCCAGCAGTTTATATAGCGGGAGCTTAGAGCAGTACTTC
TRBV18	.	.	TRBJ2-1	CASSLDRFSSYNEQFF	TGTGCCAGCTCACTAGACAGGTTCAGCTCCTACAATGAGCAGTTCTTC
TRBV10-3	.	.	TRBJ2-5	CAISESMVASSAQYF	TGTGCCATCAGTGAGTCGATGGTCGCTTCCAGCGCCCAGTACTTC
TRBV10-3	.	.	TRBJ2-5	CAIRAQGRETQYF	TGTGCCATCAGAGCCCAGGGTCGGGAGACCCAGTACTTC
TRBV25-1	.	TRBD1	TRBJ1-4	CASSERQGAREKLFF	TGTGCCAGCAGTGAGCGACAGGGGGCTCGGGAAAAACTGTTTTTT
TRBV3-1/TRBV3-2	.	.	TRBJ1-1	CASSLLSSNTEAFF	TGTGCCAGCAGCCTCCTCTCCTCGAACACTGAAGCTTTCTTT
TRBV15	.	TRBD1	TRBJ2-5	CATSRRGTGQETQYF	TGTGCCACCAGCAGACGCGGGACAGGACAAGAGACCCAGTACTTC
TRBV28	.	.	TRBJ1-1	CASRGAGEENTEAFF	TGTGCCAGCAGGGGGGCAGGAGAGGAGAACACTGAAGCTTTCTTT
TRBV7-3	.	.	TRBJ1-2	CASSLSGEGETF	TGTGCCAGCAGCTTAAGTGGAGAGGGGGAAACCTTC
TRBV12-3/TRBV12-4	.	.	TRBJ2-2	CASRLAWELFF	TGTGCCAGCAGACTAGCTTGGGAGCTGTTTTTT
TRBV5-6	.	.	TRBJ1-1	CASSLSGKGTEAFF	TGTGCCAGCAGCTTGTCGGGGAAGGGCACTGAAGCTTTCTTT
TRBV6-6	.	TRBD1	TRBJ1-4	CASRPGGLGEKLFF	TGTGCCAGCAGGCCAGGGGGTTTGGGAGAAAAACTGTTTTTT
TRBV7-3	once	.	TRBJ2-5	CASSWGRAQQETQYF	TGTGCCAGCAGCTGGGGCAGGGCGCAACAAGAGACCCAGTACTTC
TRBV5-4	.	.	TRBJ1-1	CASSSIAGAETEAFF	TGTGCCAGCAGCTCTATAGCAGGGGCGGAGACTGAAGCTTTCTTT
TRBV14	once	.	TRBJ2-5	CASSQDLGRQETQYF	TGTGCCAGCAGCCAAGATCTCGGTCGACAAGAGACCCAGTACTTC
TRBV5-6	once	.	TRBJ1-5	CASSFRSGDQPQHF	TGTGCCAGCAGCTTTCGGTCAGGGGATCAGCCCCAGCATTTT
TRBV18	few	.	TRBJ1-6	CASSPTDYNSPLHF	TGTGCCAGCTCACCCACAGACTATAATTCACCCCTCCACTTT
TRBV9	.	TRBD1	TRBJ2-1	CASSIRPGTGSNEQFF	TGTGCCAGCAGCATACGACCCGGGACAGGGAGCAATGAGCAGTTCTTC
TRBV7-2	.	.	TRBJ1-1	CASSLQREGVYAFF	TGTGCCAGCAGCTTACAGCGGGAAGGGGTATATGCTTTCTTT
TRBV9	.	TRBD1	TRBJ2-2	CASSPGTGWAGELFF	TGTGCCAGCAGCCCCGGGACAGGGTGGGCCGGGGAGCTGTTTTTT
TRBV4-3	.	.	TRBJ2-1	CASSQDTQGRNNEQFF	TGCGCCAGCAGCCAAGATACACAGGGCAGGAACAATGAGCAGTTCTTC
TRBV5-4	.	.	TRBJ2-3	CASRIHRGGVTDTQYF	TGTGCCAGCAGGATCCATAGGGGGGGGGTCACAGATACGCAGTATTTT
TRBV19	.	.	TRBJ2-5	CASSSSRAGETQYF	TGTGCCAGTAGTTCCTCCAGGGCGGGGGAGACCCAGTACTTC
TRBV7-9	.	TRBD1	TRBJ1-1	CASRPPGGVNTEAFF	TGTGCCAGCAGGCCTCCAGGGGGCGTGAACACTGAAGCTTTCTTT
TRBV7-9	.	TRBD2	TRBJ2-2	CASSLGLVGLAADTGELFF	TGTGCCAGCAGCTTAGGATTAGTGGGCCTAGCGGCCGACACCGGGGAGCTGTTTTTT
TRBV6-5	.	.	TRBJ2-6	CASSYLASGANVLTF	TGTGCCAGCAGTTACCTAGCTTCTGGGGCCAACGTCCTGACTTTC
TRBV20-1	.	TRBD1	TRBJ2-2	CSASTTGAANTGELFF	TGCAGTGCTAGTACTACAGGGGCTGCGAACACCGGGGAGCTGTTTTTT
TRBV2	.	TRBD1	TRBJ2-5	CASRKRPGGQETQYF	TGTGCCAGCAGAAAGAGGCCAGGGGGCCAAGAGACCCAGTACTTC
TRBV2	.	.	TRBJ1-2	CASSPGGYGYTF	TGTGCCAGCAGCCCGGGGGGGTATGGCTACACCTTC
TRBV4-1	.	.	TRBJ1-4	CASSQKGSNEKLFF	TGCGCCAGCAGCCAAAAAGGGAGTAATGAAAAACTGTTTTTT
TRBV12-3/TRBV12-4	once	.	TRBJ1-1	CASSPEGDTEAFF	TGTGCCAGCAGTCCTGAAGGGGACACTGAAGCTTTCTTT
TRBV27	.	TRBD1	TRBJ1-2	CASSFISRDRAYGYTF	TGTGCCAGCAGTTTTATAAGTAGGGACAGAGCTTATGGCTACACCTTC
TRBV5-1	once	TRBD1	TRBJ1-3	CASSASQGAPGNTIYF	TGCGCCAGCAGCGCCTCACAGGGGGCGCCAGGAAACACCATATATTTT
TRBV9	.	TRBD1	TRBJ2-5	CASSVDRTGVGKTQYF	TGTGCCAGCAGCGTAGATAGGACAGGGGTTGGAAAGACCCAGTACTTC
TRBV2	.	.	TRBJ1-2	CASSGVGLGGSNYGYTF	TGTGCCAGCAGCGGAGTGGGGTTGGGGGGGTCTAACTATGGCTACACCTTC
TRBV6-5	once	.	TRBJ2-7	CASSYLGAQSYEQYF	TGTGCCAGCAGTTATCTGGGGGCGCAGTCCTACGAGCAGTACTTC
TRBV5-4	.	TRBD2	TRBJ2-7	CASSFAGLAGRPEQYF	TGTGCCAGCAGCTTCGCCGGACTAGCCGGGAGGCCCGAGCAGTACTTC
TRBV7-3	once	.	TRBJ1-3	CASSSVPDSPGNTIYF	TGTGCCAGCAGCTCGGTTCCCGATTCACCCGGAAACACCATATATTTT
TRBV5-6	.	.	TRBJ2-7	CASSWDNSYEQYF	TGTGCCAGCAGCTGGGACAACTCCTACGAGCAGTACTTC
TRBV7-6	.	TRBD2	TRBJ2-3	CASSPGGQGTDTQYF	TGTGCCAGCAGCCCGGGAGGGCAGGGCACAGATACGCAGTATTTT
TRBV28	.	TRBD1	TRBJ2-5	CASRAQGAVGTQYF	TGTGCCAGCAGAGCACAGGGGGCGGTAGGGACCCAGTACTTC
TRBV6-5	few	TRBD1	TRBJ1-1	CASRGTDMNTEAFF	TGTGCCAGCAGGGGGACAGACATGAACACTGAAGCTTTCTTT